Listed below are T cell receptor beta chains from one sample, sequenced in a study of shared T cell receptors in the human thymus. This table comes from immunoSEQ multiplex PCR, and its TCRdb copy is limited to in-frame clones, with some not included. The data hold about 660,000 clones, with around 87% observed a single time. Another study also made use of these data, one on human thymus T cells.

The sequencing sample was made of thymocytes. The receptors originated from a boy under two years old with a congenital heart defect. Each CDR3 is given with its conserved first and last residue. A D gene is named only where the DNA matches it firmly. The listing skips clone size in some rows; elsewhere it reads once, few, many or a size class.

J gene	D gene	V gene	clone size	CDR3 protein	CDR3 DNA
TRBJ2-1	TRBD2	TRBV5-1	.	CASSLVAGTYNEQFF	TGCGCCAGCAGCTTGGTAGCGGGGACCTACAATGAGCAGTTCTTC
TRBJ2-7	.	TRBV28	.	CASTSCGGFETEVAHEQYF	TGTGCCAGCACCTCATGCGGAGGGTTCGAAACGGAGGTAGCCCACGAGCAGTACTTC
TRBJ1-1	TRBD1	TRBV15	.	CATSRAPPGQGTTEAFF	TGTGCCACCAGCAGAGCCCCACCGGGACAGGGGACCACTGAAGCTTTCTTT
TRBJ2-3	TRBD2	TRBV4-1	.	CASSQEAVRLAGGPTGTDTQYF	TGCGCCAGCAGCCAAGAGGCAGTTAGGCTAGCGGGAGGGCCGACGGGCACAGATACGCAGTATTTT
TRBJ2-5	.	TRBV9	.	CASSLRETGLVLQGTQYF	TGTGCCAGCAGCCTCCGAGAGACAGGTCTTGTGTTGCAAGGGACCCAGTACTTC
TRBJ2-1	.	TRBV12-5	.	CASGFPHYNEQFF	TGTGCTAGTGGTTTCCCCCACTACAATGAGCAGTTCTTC
TRBJ2-7	TRBD1	TRBV10-2	.	CASGTGAYEQYF	TGCGCCAGCGGGACAGGAGCCTACGAGCAGTACTTC
TRBJ1-1	.	TRBV30	once	CACPGGPTNTEAFF	TGTGCCTGCCCGGGGGGTCCCACGAACACTGAAGCTTTCTTT
TRBJ1-1	.	TRBV28	.	CASRRGMNTEAFF	TGTGCCAGCAGACGCGGTATGAACACTGAAGCTTTCTTT
TRBJ1-2	.	TRBV19	once	CASSLSYGYTF	TGTGCCAGTAGCCTTTCCTATGGCTACACCTTC
TRBJ1-4	.	TRBV9	.	CASSQGRRNEKLFF	TGTGCCAGCAGCCAAGGGAGGCGGAATGAAAAACTGTTTTTT
TRBJ1-2	TRBD1	TRBV4-3	.	CASSPYETPGQGLGGYTF	TGCGCCAGCAGCCCGTACGAGACACCGGGACAGGGACTTGGGGGCTACACCTTC
TRBJ2-7	TRBD2	TRBV7-8	.	CASRPTRGGAYEQYF	TGTGCCAGCAGGCCCACTCGCGGGGGAGCCTACGAGCAGTACTTC
TRBJ1-1	.	TRBV5-1	.	CASSSRTEAFF	TGCGCCAGCAGCTCGAGGACTGAAGCTTTCTTT
TRBJ1-2	.	TRBV6-4	.	CASSDSNRDKGGYTF	TGTGCCAGCAGTGACTCGAACAGGGATAAGGGTGGCTACACCTTC
TRBJ2-1	.	TRBV10-3	.	CAISESLDNEQFF	TGTGCCATCAGTGAGTCTTTAGACAATGAGCAGTTCTTC
TRBJ2-2	.	TRBV11-2	.	CASSPPRGLAENTGELFF	TGTGCCAGCAGCCCCCCTCGTGGGTTAGCGGAGAACACCGGGGAGCTGTTTTTT
TRBJ2-7	.	TRBV18	.	CASSPTLRRGISYEQYF	TGTGCCAGCTCACCTACCCTAAGGCGGGGAATCTCCTACGAGCAGTACTTC
TRBJ1-4	TRBD1	TRBV4-3	.	CASSHLPRDRPAANEKLFF	TGCGCCAGCAGCCACCTTCCCCGGGACAGGCCAGCTGCTAATGAAAAACTGTTTTTT
TRBJ2-2	TRBD2	TRBV9	.	CASSHQLAGDNTGELFF	TGTGCCAGCAGCCATCAACTAGCGGGGGACAACACCGGGGAGCTGTTTTTT
TRBJ2-7	TRBD2	TRBV28	.	CASRKLAGDPISYEQYF	TGTGCCAGCAGAAAACTAGCGGGAGACCCTATCTCCTACGAGCAGTACTTC
TRBJ2-5	TRBD2	TRBV7-2	once	CASSLPAGGPGKTQYF	TGTGCCAGCAGCTTACCAGCGGGGGGGCCCGGTAAAACCCAGTACTTC
TRBJ2-3	.	TRBV28	.	CASSGDSGRRISSTDTQYF	TGTGCCAGCAGTGGTGATTCGGGGAGGCGCATCTCTAGCACAGATACGCAGTATTTT
TRBJ2-7	.	TRBV6-6	few	CASSYGPYEQYF	TGTGCCAGCAGTTACGGGCCCTACGAGCAGTACTTC
TRBJ1-3	.	TRBV10-3	.	CAINSGSGNTIYF	TGTGCCATCAACTCGGGCTCTGGAAACACCATATATTTT
TRBJ2-5	.	TRBV2	.	CASTRDKEETQYF	TGTGCCAGCACCAGGGACAAAGAAGAGACCCAGTACTTC
TRBJ1-4	.	TRBV5-4	.	CASSLGPVSNEKLFF	TGTGCCAGCAGCTTGGGGCCAGTCTCTAATGAAAAACTGTTTTTT
TRBJ1-2	.	TRBV19	.	CASSQQGSDYGYTF	TGTGCCAGTAGTCAACAGGGATCGGACTATGGCTACACCTTC
TRBJ1-2	TRBD1	TRBV11-2	few	CASSSRDRGSGYTF	TGTGCCAGCAGCTCTAGGGACAGGGGTTCTGGCTACACCTTC
TRBJ2-2	TRBD1	TRBV19	.	CATSAGTVITGELFF	TGTGCCACATCGGCCGGGACAGTCATCACCGGGGAGCTGTTTTTT
TRBJ2-7	.	TRBV7-2	.	CASNRGLGQPYEQYF	TGTGCCAGCAACCGTGGGTTGGGACAACCCTACGAGCAGTACTTC
TRBJ2-7	TRBD1	TRBV5-6	once	CASSWTGTGNYEQYF	TGTGCCAGCAGCTGGACCGGGACAGGGAACTACGAGCAGTACTTC
TRBJ1-2	.	TRBV5-4	.	CASSFSLKTGINYGYTF	TGTGCCAGCAGCTTCTCCCTAAAAACAGGGATTAACTATGGCTACACCTTC
TRBJ1-4	.	TRBV9	once	CASSPLVQNEKLFF	TGTGCCAGCAGCCCACTAGTACAGAATGAAAAACTGTTTTTT
TRBJ1-5	TRBD1	TRBV19	few	CASSIDSRGRFNQPQHF	TGTGCCAGTAGTATAGATTCGAGGGGGCGGTTCAATCAGCCCCAGCATTTT
TRBJ2-6	TRBD1	TRBV19	.	CASSIGKGAGANVLTF	TGTGCCAGTAGTATAGGGAAGGGGGCAGGGGCCAACGTCCTGACTTTC
TRBJ2-1	.	TRBV2	.	CASSHADEQFF	TGTGCCAGCTCACATGCGGATGAGCAGTTCTTC
TRBJ2-1	TRBD2	TRBV30	.	CAWSPPVAGYNEQFF	TGTGCCTGGAGTCCCCCCGTAGCGGGGTACAATGAGCAGTTCTTC
TRBJ1-5	.	TRBV7-6	once	CASSPIPGNNQPQHF	TGTGCCAGCAGCCCAATCCCGGGAAACAATCAGCCCCAGCATTTT
TRBJ2-2	.	TRBV7-9	.	CASSEQGVDTGELFF	TGTGCCAGCAGCGAACAGGGCGTGGACACCGGGGAGCTGTTTTTT
TRBJ2-1	TRBD2	TRBV30	once	CAWRPGLAGNEQFF	TGTGCCTGGAGACCTGGACTAGCGGGGAATGAGCAGTTCTTC
TRBJ2-5	.	TRBV28	once	CATSPQGPCVRETQYF	TGTGCCACTTCTCCCCAGGGGCCCTGCGTCCGGGAGACCCAGTACTTC
TRBJ2-2	TRBD1	TRBV7-3	.	CASSHYGPGQGGTGELFF	TGTGCCAGCAGCCACTACGGTCCGGGACAGGGTGGTACCGGGGAGCTGTTTTTT
TRBJ2-7	.	TRBV18	.	CASSPPLNPTRPNGEQYF	TGTGCCAGCTCACCACCTCTGAACCCCACTCGCCCGAACGGGGAGCAGTACTTC
TRBJ2-3	.	TRBV4-3	.	CASSQEGLVADTQYF	TGCGCCAGCAGCCAAGAGGGTCTAGTCGCAGATACGCAGTATTTT
TRBJ2-2	TRBD2	TRBV10-2	.	CASKERGAGGKPTGELFF	TGCGCCAGCAAAGAGAGGGGAGCGGGAGGAAAACCCACCGGGGAGCTGTTTTTT
TRBJ2-5	TRBD1	TRBV19	once	CASSGTGIRETQYF	TGTGCCAGTTCCGGGACAGGGATACGGGAGACCCAGTACTTC
TRBJ2-7	.	TRBV21-1	.	CASTKDYFYEQYF	TGTGCCAGTACCAAGGACTACTTCTACGAGCAGTACTTC
TRBJ2-3	TRBD2	TRBV15	.	CATSNSGDTQYF	TGTGCCACCAGCAATAGCGGGGATACGCAGTATTTT
TRBJ2-7	.	TRBV18	.	CASSPSSSAYEQYF	TGTGCCAGCTCACCAAGTTCCTCGGCCTACGAGCAGTACTTC